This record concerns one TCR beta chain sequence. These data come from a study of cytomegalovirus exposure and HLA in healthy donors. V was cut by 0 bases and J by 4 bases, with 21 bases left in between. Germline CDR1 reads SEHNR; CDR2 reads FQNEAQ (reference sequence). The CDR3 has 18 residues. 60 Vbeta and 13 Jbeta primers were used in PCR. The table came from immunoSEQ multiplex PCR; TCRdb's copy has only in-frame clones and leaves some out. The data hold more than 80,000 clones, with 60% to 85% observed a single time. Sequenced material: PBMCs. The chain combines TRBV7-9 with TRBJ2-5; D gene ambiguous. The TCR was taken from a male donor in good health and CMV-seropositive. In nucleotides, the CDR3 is TGTGCCAGCAGCTTAGCTCGTTCAGGTATTGATCGTTTAGAGACCCAGTACTTC. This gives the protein CASSLARSGIDRLETQYF.